The source of this TCR beta chain is a study of T-cell memory formation after mild COVID-19. TCRdb itself ran the 5' RACE reads through MiXCR, one entry per CDR3 protein. Counted here are some 300,000 distinct CDR3 sequences, approximately 19% occurring once; the ten biggest clones make up over 20%. This clonotype was counted a few times. The CDR3 is 15 residues long. Germline CDR1 and CDR2: DFQATT and SNEGSKA (reference sequence). V gave up 3 bases and J gave up 7 bases; unmatched junction bases: 10. The rearrangement uses TRBV20-1 and TRBJ1-5; TRBD1 matches at 9 bases. The sequencing sample was made of PBMCs or a T cell subset sorted from them (not recorded which). This sequence originates from a man younger than 35 who had mild COVID-19 (a few samples of this study predate the infection). Cell type and time point are not known. In DNA form, the CDR3 reads TGCAGTGCTAGGATGGGACAGGGAATAGGCCAGCCCCAGCATTTT. It translates to CSARMGQGIGQPQHF.